This TCR beta chain came from a study of blood T cells in healthy people across ages. The germline V gene encodes CDR1 SQVTM and CDR2 ANQGSEA. V was clipped by 6 bases and J by 6 bases, with 14 bases between them. The CDR3 spans 12 residues. Next came a second PCR, run for about 6 to 11 cycles, which used a sample-barcoded 5' primer along with a J-beta primer mix. TCRdb processed the 5' RACE reads anew with MiXCR; each CDR3 protein has one entry. The table includes around 990,000 distinct CDR3 sequences, about 25% detected once. This clonotype was observed a few times. The data also belong to a second study, concerning T cells of mothers and their children.

Sample: blood. The rearrangement links TRBV29-1 to TRBJ1-1; weak D call: TRBD1 (5 bases). The source of this sequence is a girl aged 2 to 10 in good health. CDR3 loop: CSVGGGRAEAFF. The DNA of the CDR3 is TGCAGCGTCGGGGGAGGGAGGGCTGAAGCTTTCTTT.